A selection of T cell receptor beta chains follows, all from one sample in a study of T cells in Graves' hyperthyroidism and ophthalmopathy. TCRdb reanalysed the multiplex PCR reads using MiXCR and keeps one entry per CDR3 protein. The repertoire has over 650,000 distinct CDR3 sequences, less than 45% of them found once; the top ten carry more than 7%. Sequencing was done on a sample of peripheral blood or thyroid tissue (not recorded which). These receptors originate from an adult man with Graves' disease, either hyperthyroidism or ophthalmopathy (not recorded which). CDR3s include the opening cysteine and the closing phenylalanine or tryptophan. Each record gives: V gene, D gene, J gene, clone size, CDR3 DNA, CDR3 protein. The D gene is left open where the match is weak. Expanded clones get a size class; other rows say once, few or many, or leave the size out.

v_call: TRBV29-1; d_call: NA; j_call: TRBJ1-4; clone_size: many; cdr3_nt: TGCAGCGTTGAGTCCAGCGACCCTAATGAAAAACTGTTTTTT; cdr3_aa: CSVESSDPNEKLFF
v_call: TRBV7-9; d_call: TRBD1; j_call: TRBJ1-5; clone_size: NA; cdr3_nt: TGCGCCAGCAGCCAAGAAGGGACAGCACTCAATCAGCCCCAGCATTTT; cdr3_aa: CASSQEGTALNQPQHF
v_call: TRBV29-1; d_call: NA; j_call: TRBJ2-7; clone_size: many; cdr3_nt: TGCAGCGTTGGGAGCTCCTACGAGCAGTACTTC; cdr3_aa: CSVGSSYEQYF
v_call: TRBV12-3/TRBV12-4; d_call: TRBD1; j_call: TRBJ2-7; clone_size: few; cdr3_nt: TGTGCCAGCAGGCTGGGACAGGGAAACATCGAGCAGTACTTC; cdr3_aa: CASRLGQGNIEQYF
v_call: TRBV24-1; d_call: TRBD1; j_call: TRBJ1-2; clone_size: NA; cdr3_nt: TGTGCCACCAGCTCCGGGACAGACATGGTCTATGGCTACACCTTC; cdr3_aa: CATSSGTDMVYGYTF
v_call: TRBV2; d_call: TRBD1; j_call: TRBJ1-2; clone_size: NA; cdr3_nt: TGTGCCAGCTCACCACCGGACAGGGGAGATGGCTACACCTTC; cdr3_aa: CASSPPDRGDGYTF
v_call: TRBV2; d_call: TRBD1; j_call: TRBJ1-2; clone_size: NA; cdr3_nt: TGTGCCACCAGGACAGGGCAGGGTGGCGGCTACACCTTC; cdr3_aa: CATRTGQGGGYTF
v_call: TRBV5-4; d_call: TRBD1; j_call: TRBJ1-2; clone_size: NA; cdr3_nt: TGTGCCAGCAGCTTGGCGGACAGGGTAGCGTATGGCTACACCTTC; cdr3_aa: CASSLADRVAYGYTF
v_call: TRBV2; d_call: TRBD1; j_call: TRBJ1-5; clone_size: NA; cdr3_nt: TGTGCCAGCAGTTCGACAGGGGGCGTAGGTAATCAGCCCCAGCATTTT; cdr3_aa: CASSSTGGVGNQPQHF
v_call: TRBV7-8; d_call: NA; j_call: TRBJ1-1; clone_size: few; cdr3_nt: TGTGCCAGCAGCCGGGGGGGTCAGATGAACACTGAAGCTTTCTTT; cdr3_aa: CASSRGGQMNTEAFF
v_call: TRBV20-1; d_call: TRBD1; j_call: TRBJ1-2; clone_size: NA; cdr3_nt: TGCAGTGGTGACAGGGTAGGCTATGGCTACACCTTC; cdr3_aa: CSGDRVGYGYTF
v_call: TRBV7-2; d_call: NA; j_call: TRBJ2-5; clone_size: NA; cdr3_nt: TGTGCCAGCAGCTTACCCCATAACCAAGAGACCCAGTACTTC; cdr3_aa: CASSLPHNQETQYF
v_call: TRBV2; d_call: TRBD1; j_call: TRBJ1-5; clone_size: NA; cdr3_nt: TGTGCCAGCTTAGGCCTGAGACAGGGGGAACCCCAGCATTTT; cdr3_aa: CASLGLRQGEPQHF
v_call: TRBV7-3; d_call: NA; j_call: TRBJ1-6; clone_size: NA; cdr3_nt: TGTGCCAGCAGTTTCTTGACAGCTACTGATTCACCCCTCCACTTT; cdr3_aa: CASSFLTATDSPLHF
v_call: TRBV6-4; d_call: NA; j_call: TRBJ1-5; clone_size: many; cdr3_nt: TGTGCCAGCAGGACCACAGGCACTAATCAGCCCCAGCATTTT; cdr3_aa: CASRTTGTNQPQHF
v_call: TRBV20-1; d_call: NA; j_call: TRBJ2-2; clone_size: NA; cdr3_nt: TGCAGTGCTAGGACCCCGGGGACCGGGGAGCTGTTTTTT; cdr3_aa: CSARTPGTGELFF
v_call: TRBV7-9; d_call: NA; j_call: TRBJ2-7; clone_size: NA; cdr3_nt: TGTGCCAGCAGCTTAGATCCGGGACGCTCCTACGAGCAGTACTTC; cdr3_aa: CASSLDPGRSYEQYF
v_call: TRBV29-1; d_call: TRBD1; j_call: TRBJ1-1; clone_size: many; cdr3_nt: TGCAGCGGCACACAGGGGACGGGGAACACTGAAGCTTTCTTT; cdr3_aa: CSGTQGTGNTEAFF
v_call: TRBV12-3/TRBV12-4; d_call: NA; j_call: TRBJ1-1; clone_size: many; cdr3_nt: TGTGCCAGCAGCCTTGACAGACCTGAAGCTTTCTTT; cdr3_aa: CASSLDRPEAFF
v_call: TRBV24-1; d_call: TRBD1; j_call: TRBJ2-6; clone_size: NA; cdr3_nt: TGTGCCACCAGGACTCCTGGACAGGGACTGACATCTGGGGCCAACGTCCTGACTTTC; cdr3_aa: CATRTPGQGLTSGANVLTF
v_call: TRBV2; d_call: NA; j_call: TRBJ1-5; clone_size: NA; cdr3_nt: TGTGCCAGCAGTCCCGGGGCTCTGGGCAATCAGCCCCAGCATTTT; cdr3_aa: CASSPGALGNQPQHF
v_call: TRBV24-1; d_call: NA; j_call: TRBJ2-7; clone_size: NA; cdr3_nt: TGTGCCACCAGTGACCCTTACGAGCAGTACTTC; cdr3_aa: CATSDPYEQYF
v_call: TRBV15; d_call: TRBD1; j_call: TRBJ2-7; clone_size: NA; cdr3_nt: TGTGCCACCAGCCCGGGACAGGGTGTGTACGAGCAGTACTTC; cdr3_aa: CATSPGQGVYEQYF
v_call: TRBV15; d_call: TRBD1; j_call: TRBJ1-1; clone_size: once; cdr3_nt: TGTGCCACCAGCAGTTCCAGAGCAGGGGGAACTGAAGCTTTCTTT; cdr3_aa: CATSSSRAGGTEAFF
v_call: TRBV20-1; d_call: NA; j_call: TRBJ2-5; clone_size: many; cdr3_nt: TGCAGTGCAGAGCGGGTTGGGGAGACCCAGTACTTC; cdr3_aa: CSAERVGETQYF
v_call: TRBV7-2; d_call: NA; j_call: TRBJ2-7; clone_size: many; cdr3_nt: TGTGCCAGCAGCTTAGCGCCCAGGGCAACCTACGAGCAGTACTTC; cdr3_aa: CASSLAPRATYEQYF
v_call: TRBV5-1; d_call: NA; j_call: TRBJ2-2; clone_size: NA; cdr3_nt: TGCGCCAGCAGCTTGCAGGGCCGCGCGGGAATCGCCACCGGGGAGCTGTTTTTT; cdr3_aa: CASSLQGRAGIATGELFF
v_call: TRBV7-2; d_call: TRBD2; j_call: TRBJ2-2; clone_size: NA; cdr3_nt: TGTGCCAGCAGCTTGGTGGGAGGGAAGAACACCGGGGAGCTGTTTTTT; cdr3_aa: CASSLVGGKNTGELFF
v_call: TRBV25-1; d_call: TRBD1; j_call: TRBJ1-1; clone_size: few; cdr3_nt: TGTGCCAGCAGCACCGGACAGGTCGGGGACACTGAAGCTTTCTTT; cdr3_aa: CASSTGQVGDTEAFF
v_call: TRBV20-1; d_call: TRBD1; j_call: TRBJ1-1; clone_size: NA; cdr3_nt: TGCAGCGTTGGCCCGACAGGGGGCGTGAACACTGAAGCTTTCTTT; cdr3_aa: CSVGPTGGVNTEAFF
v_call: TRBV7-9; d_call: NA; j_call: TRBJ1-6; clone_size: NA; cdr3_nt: TGTGCCAGCAGCTCCGAAAGTGGGGGTAATTCACCCCTCCACTTT; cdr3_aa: CASSSESGGNSPLHF
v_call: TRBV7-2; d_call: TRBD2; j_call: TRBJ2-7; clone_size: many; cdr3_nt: TGTGCCAGCAGCTTAAAGGGACTAGACCCCCCTGGCTACGAGCAGTACTTC; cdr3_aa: CASSLKGLDPPGYEQYF
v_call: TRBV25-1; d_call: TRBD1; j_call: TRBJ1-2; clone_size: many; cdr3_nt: TGTGCCACCAGGGGACAGAAGATCGATGGCTACACCTTC; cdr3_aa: CATRGQKIDGYTF
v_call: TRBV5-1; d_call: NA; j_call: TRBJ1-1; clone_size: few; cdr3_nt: TGCGCCAGCAGCTTGGGATCCCCGAACGCTGAAGCTTTCTTT; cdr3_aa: CASSLGSPNAEAFF
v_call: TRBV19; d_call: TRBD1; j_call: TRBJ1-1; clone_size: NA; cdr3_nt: TGTGCCAGTAGGCGGACAGGGGAAAATGAAGCTTTCTTT; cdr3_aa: CASRRTGENEAFF
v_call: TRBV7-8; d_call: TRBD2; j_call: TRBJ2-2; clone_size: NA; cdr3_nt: TGTGCCAGCAGCCGGGTGGGACTAGCGGAGCTCACCGGGGAGCTGTTTTTT; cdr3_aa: CASSRVGLAELTGELFF
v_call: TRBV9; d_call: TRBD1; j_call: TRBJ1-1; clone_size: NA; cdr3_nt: TGTGCCAGCAGCCCCAGGGGGGTCAAGGCTTTCTTT; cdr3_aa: CASSPRGVKAFF
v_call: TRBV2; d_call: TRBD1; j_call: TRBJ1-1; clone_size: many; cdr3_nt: TGTGCCAGCAGGGGGGACAGGAACACTGAAGCTTTCTTT; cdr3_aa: CASRGDRNTEAFF
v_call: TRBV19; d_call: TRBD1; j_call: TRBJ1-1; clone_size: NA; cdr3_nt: TGTGCCAGTAAGGGACAGGCCTTACCCGGCACTGAAGCTTTCTTT; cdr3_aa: CASKGQALPGTEAFF
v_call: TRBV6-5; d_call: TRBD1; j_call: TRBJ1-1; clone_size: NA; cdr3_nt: TGTGCCAGCAGCATTCGACAGGGAGATCTTGCTGAAGCTTTCTTT; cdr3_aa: CASSIRQGDLAEAFF
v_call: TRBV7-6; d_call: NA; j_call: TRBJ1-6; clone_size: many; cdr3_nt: TGTGCCAGCAGCCCGACGCTAGGGCGGGATTCACCCCTCCACTTT; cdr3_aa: CASSPTLGRDSPLHF
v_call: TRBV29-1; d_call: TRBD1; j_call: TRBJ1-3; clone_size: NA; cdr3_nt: TGCAGCGACCCCGGGACAGTTGGAAACACCATATATTTT; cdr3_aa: CSDPGTVGNTIYF
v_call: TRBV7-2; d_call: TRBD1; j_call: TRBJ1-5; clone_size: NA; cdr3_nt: TGTGCCAGCAGCTTAGGCAGGGACAGAAATCAGCCCCAGCATTTT; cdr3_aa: CASSLGRDRNQPQHF
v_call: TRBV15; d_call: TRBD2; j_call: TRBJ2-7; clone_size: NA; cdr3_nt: TGTGCCACCAGCAGCCAACTAGCGGGAGCAGCCTACGAGCAGTACTTC; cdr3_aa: CATSSQLAGAAYEQYF
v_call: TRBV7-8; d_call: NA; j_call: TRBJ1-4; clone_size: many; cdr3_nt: TGTGCCAGCAGCTTAGTAGGCACAGGGAATGAAAAACTGTTTTTT; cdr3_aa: CASSLVGTGNEKLFF
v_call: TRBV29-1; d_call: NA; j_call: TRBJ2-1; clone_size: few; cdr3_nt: TGCAGCGCTGCGGGTGGATATGGGGGCAATGAGCAGTTCTTC; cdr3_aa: CSAAGGYGGNEQFF
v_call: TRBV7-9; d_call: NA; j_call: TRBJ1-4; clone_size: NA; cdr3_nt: TGCGCCAGCAGCCAATTGGGGCCCGGATTTGAAAAACTGTTTTTT; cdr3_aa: CASSQLGPGFEKLFF
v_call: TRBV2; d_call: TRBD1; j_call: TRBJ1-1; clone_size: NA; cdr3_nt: TGTGCCAGCAGTTACGACAGGGACCGGGCCGAAGCTTTCTTT; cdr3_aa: CASSYDRDRAEAFF
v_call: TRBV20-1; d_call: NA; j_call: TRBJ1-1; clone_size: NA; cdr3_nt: TGCAGTGCTAAGGGGAACACTGAAGCTTTCTTT; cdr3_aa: CSAKGNTEAFF
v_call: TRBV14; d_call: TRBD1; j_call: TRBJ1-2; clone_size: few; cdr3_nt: TGTGCCAGCAGCCGCCCCGGGACAGGGTATGGCTACACCTTC; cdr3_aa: CASSRPGTGYGYTF
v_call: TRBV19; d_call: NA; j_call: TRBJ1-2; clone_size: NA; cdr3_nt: TGTGCCAGTACCTTCGGAGGTTCGTTCGGCTACACCTTC; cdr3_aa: CASTFGGSFGYTF
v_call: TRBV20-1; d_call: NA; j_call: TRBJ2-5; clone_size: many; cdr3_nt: TGCAGTGCTAGAACGGGAGTTCAAGAGACCCAGTACTTC; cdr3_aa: CSARTGVQETQYF
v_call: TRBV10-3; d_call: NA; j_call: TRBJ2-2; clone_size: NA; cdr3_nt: TGTGCCATCAGTGAGTCGAGGTCAGGAGTTGGCGGGGAGCTGTTTTTT; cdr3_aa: CAISESRSGVGGELFF
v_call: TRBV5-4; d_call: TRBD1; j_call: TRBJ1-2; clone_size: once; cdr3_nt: TGTGCCAGCAGCTTGGGACAGGGGGTTTTCGGCTACACCTTC; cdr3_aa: CASSLGQGVFGYTF